Presented here are 25 T cell receptor beta chains from one specimen sequenced in a study of beta chain features in type 1 diabetes. All of the isolated RNA was reverse transcribed, so expressed TCRB transcripts were sequenced. Sequenced by immunoSEQ multiplex PCR; TCRdb stores in-frame clones only, minus some. Of 350,000 to 450,000 clones in the sample, about 15% were seen once. Sequencing was performed on naive CD4+ T cells from blood. The receptor source for this set is a young man in good health.

This clone was observed a handful of times. The chain couples TRBV9 to TRBJ2-5; the D gene is possibly TRBD2 (6 bases). CDR3 length equals 16 residues. Germline lookup yields CDR1 SGDLS and CDR2 YYNGEE. The V and J ends lost 2 bases and 5 bases respectively, with 19 bases between them. The CDR3 DNA follows: TGTGCCAGCAGCGTGAGTTGGGAGGTAGGGTTTGAGACCCAGTACTTC. It codes for CASSVSWEVGFETQYF.

This clone has more than one count but fewer than ten. This chain links TRBV11-1 with TRBJ2-3; D is unclear. In germline, CDR1 is SGHAT, CDR2 FQDESV (reference sequence). The CDR3 is 16 residues long. V was pared by 2 bases and J by 0 bases, with 12 bases between. The CDR3 is CASSLLRKTSTDTQYF. In nucleotides, the CDR3 is TGTGCCAGCAGCTTATTGCGGAAAACTAGCACAGATACGCAGTATTTT.

V gene TRBV6-6 combines with J gene TRBJ1-4; D call uncertain. Per the germline V gene, CDR1 is MNHNY and CDR2 is SVGAGI (reference sequence). V shed 5 bases and J shed 0 bases, with 10 bases lying between them. The CDR3 has 15 residues. The CDR3 DNA is TGTGCCAGCAGTACTGGGGTCGCAACTAATGAAAAACTGTTTTTT. The encoded protein is CASSTGVATNEKLFF.

The chain is built from TRBV5-4 and TRBJ1-2, with 7 bases aligning to TRBD1. From germline, CDR1 is SGHNT and CDR2 YYREEE (reference sequence). With V trimmed by 4 bases and J by 5 bases, 8 bases remained unmatched. The CDR3 totals 14 residues. The CDR3 protein is CASSIGQARYGYTF. DNA of the CDR3: TGTGCCAGCAGCATCGGACAGGCTCGGTATGGCTACACCTTC.

There are a few counts of this clone. V and J are TRBV5-1 and TRBJ2-1; the D gene is possibly TRBD1 (6 bases). V shed 3 bases and J shed 5 bases, with 18 bases lying between them. The CDR3 is made up of 16 amino acids. CDR1 is SGHRS and CDR2 is YFSETQ in the germline V gene. This chain's CDR3 is CASSSIRGCGDNEQFF. CDR3 bases: TGCGCCAGCAGCTCTATCAGGGGTTGTGGGGACAATGAGCAGTTCTTC.

In this sample, this clone turned up a few times. The V gene is TRBV5-6, the J gene TRBJ1-4; D uncertain. V was clipped by 2 bases and J by 3 bases, with 5 bases between them. The CDR3 length is 13 residues. Looked up from germline, CDR1 is SGHDT and CDR2 is YYEEEE. This chain's CDR3 is CASSFGPNEKLFF. CDR3 DNA: TGTGCCAGCAGCTTTGGCCCTAATGAAAAACTGTTTTTT.

This clone was counted only a few times. This sequence joins TRBV29-1 and TRBJ2-7; D gene ambiguous. The CDR3 is 12 amino acids. Germline CDR1 SQVTM, CDR2 ANQGSEA. Trimming shortened V by 5 bases and J by 2 bases, and 10 bases separated the two germline ends. The DNA for the CDR3 is TGCAGCGTTTCGATCCCGCCCTACGAGCAGTACGTC. It is translated as CSVSIPPYEQYV.

The chain recombines TRBV18 with TRBJ2-7; the match to TRBD1 covers 8 bases. Per the germline V gene, CDR1 is KGHSH and CDR2 is LQKENI. The trim removed 1 base at V and 4 bases at J, leaving 6 bases unmatched. The CDR3 totals 15 residues. This CDR3 reads CASSPRTGPMYEQYF. Written as DNA, the CDR3 is TGTGCCAGCTCACCACGGACAGGGCCAATGTACGAGCAGTACTTC.

The genes are TRBV29-1 and TRBJ1-2, with D unclear. Trimming stripped 8 bases from V and 2 bases from J, with 18 bases between. Germline V lookup: CDR1 SQVTM, CDR2 ANQGSEA. The CDR3 loop spans 14 amino acids. The CDR3 region has the DNA TGCAGCTTCCTGACCTCCAACTTGAACTATGGCTACACCTTC. Translation gives CSFLTSNLNYGYTF.

For this clone: Other nucleotide sequences from this sample produce the same CDR3. The chain has TRBV18 and TRBJ2-3; D not resolved. V was clipped by 2 bases and J by 6 bases, with 3 bases between them. The CDR3 is 11 amino acids. CDR1 and CDR2 from the germline V gene are KGHSH and LQKENI. CDR3 region: CASSPMDTQYF. CDR3 sequence (DNA): TGTGCCAGCTCACCAATGGATACGCAGTATTTT.

The J gene is TRBJ1-3, the V gene TRBV6-5; D is ambiguous. This CDR3 contains 12 residues. CDR1 MNHEY and CDR2 SVGAGI come from the germline V gene. Trimming shortened V by 4 bases and J by 3 bases, and 4 bases separated the two germline ends. CDR3 amino acids: CASSSFGNTIYF. DNA of the CDR3: TGTGCCAGCAGTTCCTTTGGAAACACCATATATTTT.

This clone was observed a handful of times. The rearrangement links TRBV7-9 to TRBJ2-2; TRBD2 matches 11 bases. V lost 3 bases to trimming and J lost 5 bases; unmatched junction nucleotides: 2. The CDR3 spans 15 residues. CDR1 is SEHNR, CDR2 FQNEAQ, per germline (reference sequence). CDR3 residues: CASSFRTSGTGELFF. CDR3 bases: TGTGCCAGCAGCTTCCGGACTAGCGGGACCGGGGAGCTGTTTTTT.

The chain is built from TRBV12-5 and TRBJ2-7; the D is unclear. The V gene's germline CDR1 is LGHNT and CDR2 FRNRAP. This CDR3 has 13 amino acids. V lost 2 bases and J 7 bases, leaving 12 bases between the germline ends. CDR3 loop: CASGLSGSQEQYF. The CDR3 DNA reads TGTGCTAGTGGTTTGTCCGGGTCTCAAGAGCAGTACTTC.

This clone was observed a few times. The rearrangement links TRBV19 to TRBJ1-3, with 8 bases identical to TRBD1. Germline CDR1 LNHDA, CDR2 SQIVND (reference sequence). Germline trimming cut 7 bases from V and 3 bases from J; bases unmatched to any gene: 5. This CDR3 has 14 residues. As DNA, the CDR3 is TGTGCCAGTACCGACAGGGGCCTTGGAAACACCATATATTTT. It is translated as CASTDRGLGNTIYF.

The V and J genes are TRBV10-1 and TRBJ2-5; weak D call: TRBD1 (6 bases). Trimming took off 3 bases at V and 4 bases at J, with 9 bases between the two ends. The V gene's germline CDR1 is WNHNN and CDR2 SYGVQD (reference sequence). The CDR3 has 13 residues. CDR3: CASSDQGRETQYF. Written as DNA, the CDR3 is TGCGCCAGCAGTGACCAGGGGAGAGAGACCCAGTACTTC.

There are many counts of this clone. The genes are TRBV5-4 and TRBJ2-3; weak D call: TRBD1 (6 bases). The CDR3 sequence is 15 residues long. Trimming took 2 bases from V and 2 from J, leaving 12 bases between them. Germline V gene sequence: CDR1 SGHNT, CDR2 YYREEE (reference sequence). CDR3 DNA: TGTGCCAGCAGCTTACGACAGGCGCACACAGATACGCAGTATTTT. It encodes CASSLRQAHTDTQYF.

The chain couples TRBV9 to TRBJ1-1; maybe TRBD1 (6 bases). V dropped 4 bases and J dropped 1 base, with 14 bases sitting between them. This CDR3 contains 15 residues. The germline CDR1 and CDR2 sequences are SGDLS and YYNGEE. DNA of the CDR3: TGTGCCAGCAGCCCTCACACAGGGACGAACACTGAAGCTTTCTTT. Translated, it gives CASSPHTGTNTEAFF. Drawing the rest from reference TRBV9 and TRBJ1-1, the complete variable domain is DSGVTQTPKHLITATGQRVTLRCSPRSGDLSVYWYQQSLDQGLQFLIQYYNGEERAKGNILERFSAQQFPDLHSELNLSSLELGDSALYFCASSPHTGTNTEAFFGQGTRLTVV.

This rearrangement joins TRBV4-3 to TRBJ2-2, with TRBD2 as a possible D gene (6 bases). This CDR3 region has 16 residues. In germline, CDR1 is LGHNA, CDR2 YSLEER. V gave up 0 bases and J gave up 4 bases, with 12 bases separating them. The CDR3 DNA follows: TGCGCCAGCAGCCAAGATGGGACTCGTACCACCGGGGAGCTGTTTTTT. This translates into CASSQDGTRTTGELFF.

In nucleotides, the CDR3 is TGTGCCAGCAGTGAAGCGGCAGGGCGCTCCCATAGCAATCAGCCCCAGCATTTT. It codes for CASSEAAGRSHSNQPQHF. This chain joins TRBV6-1 and TRBJ1-5; D is perhaps TRBD1 (5 bases). This CDR3 has 18 residues. The germline V gene encodes CDR1 MNHNS and CDR2 SASEGT. Trimming left V 0 bases short and J 0 bases short, with 15 bases between.

The chain is built from TRBV7-2 and TRBJ2-2; no definite D call. Germline V gives CDR1 SGHTA, CDR2 FQGNSA. The CDR3 totals 13 residues. In nucleotides, the CDR3 is TGTGCTTCGAGCCTCCGGTACACCGGGGAGCTGTTTTTT. Translating it yields CASSLRYTGELFF.

The chain has TRBV4-1 and TRBJ2-1; D not resolved. Germline V gene data show CDR1 as MGHRA and CDR2 as YSYEKL. This CDR3 is 14 amino acids long. With 1 base removed from V and 0 bases from J, the gap between germline ends came to 4 bases. The CDR3 loop reads CASSQGGSYNEQFF. The CDR3 nucleotides are TGCGCCAGCAGCCAAGGGGGCTCCTACAATGAGCAGTTCTTC.

This clone was picked up a small number of times. The genes are TRBV14 and TRBJ1-2, with D uncertain. V lost 4 bases, J lost 4 bases, and 10 bases lay in between. This CDR3 region has 13 residues. Germline V gene data show CDR1 as SGHDN and CDR2 as FVKESK. The CDR3 DNA reads as TGTGCCAGCAGCCTCATGCGAGGCTATGGCTACACCTTC. Encoded protein: CASSLMRGYGYTF.

This chain connects TRBV14 to TRBJ2-7, with D possibly called TRBD1 or TRBD2 (6 bases each). V lost 3 bases, J lost 3 bases, and 15 bases lay in between. The CDR3 contains 15 residues. CDR1 is SGHDN, CDR2 FVKESK, per germline. CDR3 in amino acids: CASSQFSGAIYEQYF. DNA of the CDR3: TGTGCCAGCAGCCAGTTTTCGGGGGCGATCTACGAGCAGTACTTC.

The chain combines TRBV27 with TRBJ2-1; the D is unclear. With 6 bases removed from V and 10 bases from J, the gap between germline ends came to 16 bases. The CDR3 spans 13 residues. The V gene's germline CDR1 is MNHEY and CDR2 SMNVEV (reference sequence). The CDR3, as DNA: TGTGCCAGCAGGTTCTCCCCAGCCTCGGAGCAGTTCTTC. This gives the protein CASRFSPASEQFF.

This clone was detected a few times. CDR3 residues: CASSFPNYEQYV. The CDR3 nucleotides are TGTGCCAGCAGTTTCCCAAACTACGAGCAGTACGTC. The chain recombines TRBV27 with TRBJ2-7; D is unclear. V was cut by 3 bases and J by 3 bases, with 6 bases left in between. The length of the CDR3 is 12 residues. From germline, CDR1 is MNHEY and CDR2 SMNVEV (reference sequence).